The 8 T cell receptor beta chains listed next were all sequenced from one sample in a study of blood T cell repertoires in COVID-19 (TCRdb year 2020). Library preparation employed the immunoSEQ multiplex PCR assay. What TCRdb holds here is the immuneACCESS table cut down to in-frame rearrangements. Part of the clones is not present; checked against another copy, under half of the missing clones reflect an unresolved V gene, and the others are unexplained. This sample is represented by about 110,000 clones; roughly 84% of them were singletons. The ten largest clonotypes hold approximately 4.4% of the sample. Sequencing was carried out using peripheral blood. The receptor source for this set is a human donor in a cohort sampled during active COVID-19.

The J gene is TRBJ1-3, the V gene TRBV16; TRBD1 matches 8 bases. Germline V gene data show CDR1 as KGHSY and CDR2 as FQNENV. The V and J ends lost 0 bases and 2 bases, in that order; junction bases with no gene match: 9. CDR3 length equals 18 residues. CDR3 in amino acids: CASSQSSDRVTPGNTIYF. DNA of the CDR3: TGTGCCAGCAGCCAATCTTCGGACAGGGTCACCCCTGGAAACACCATATATTTT.

This chain uses TRBV7-2 with TRBJ2-1; the D gene is possibly TRBD1 (6 bases). V was clipped by 4 bases and J by 10 bases, with 20 bases between them. Germline CDR1 SGHTA, CDR2 FQGNSA. The CDR3 spans 15 residues. The CDR3 sequence: CASSSTGQGKGEQFF. CDR3 coding DNA: TGTGCCAGCAGCTCTACGGGGCAGGGGAAGGGCGAGCAGTTCTTC. Together with reference TRBV7-2 and TRBJ2-1, the CDR3 gives the full variable domain: GAGVSQSPSNKVTEKGKDVELRCDPISGHTALYWYRQSLGQGLEFLIYFQGNSAPDKSGLPSDRFSAERTGGSVSTLTIQRTQQEDSAVYLCASSSTGQGKGEQFFGPGTRLTVL.

V usage is TRBV2 and J usage is TRBJ2-7, with unresolved D. The CDR3 has 13 amino acids. Germline loops: CDR1 SNHLY, CDR2 FYNNEI. Trimming cost V 7 bases and J 2 bases, with 12 bases left between them. The CDR3 region is CASTARPTYEQYF. CDR3 bases: TGTGCCAGCACAGCTAGACCTACCTACGAGCAGTACTTC.

The rearrangement uses TRBV27 and TRBJ1-6; D is possibly TRBD1 (6 bases). Trimming took off 6 bases at V and 15 bases at J, with 24 bases between the two ends. This CDR3 is 15 amino acids long. Germline assignment: CDR1 MNHEY and CDR2 SMNVEV (reference sequence). The CDR3 loop reads CASSRKPGGAAGLHF. The CDR3 nucleotides are TGTGCCAGCAGCCGAAAACCGGGGGGGGCCGCGGGCCTCCACTTT.

This chain uses TRBV7-9 with TRBJ2-3; D gene uncertain. The CDR3 spans 14 residues. The V gene lost 5 bases and the J gene lost 11 bases, with 20 bases spanning the gap. From germline, CDR1 is SEHNR and CDR2 FQNEAQ (reference sequence). The CDR3 here is CASSLQASPNQQYF. The CDR3 coding sequence is TGTGCCAGCAGCCTGCAGGCCAGTCCCAATCAGCAGTATTTT.

The chain has TRBV5-6 and TRBJ2-1, with D possibly TRBD2 on 5 matching bases. The CDR3 covers 16 residues. V was trimmed by 0 bases and J by 7 bases, leaving 17 bases between them. The germline V gene encodes CDR1 SGHDT and CDR2 YYEEEE. For the CDR3, the DNA is TGTGCCAGCAGCTTGGGGCGAGGACTCGGAGGAAATGAGCAGTTCTTC. Encoded protein: CASSLGRGLGGNEQFF.

The chain uses TRBV7-6 and TRBJ1-3; D not certain. V shed 2 bases and J shed 0 bases, with 8 bases lying between them. This CDR3 is 15 amino acids long. Germline CDR1 is SGHVS and CDR2 is FNYEAQ. In DNA form, the CDR3 reads TGTGCCAGCAGCTTATACGGGTCCTCTGGAAACACCATATATTTT. Amino acid sequence: CASSLYGSSGNTIYF. The complete variable domain, with remaining parts taken from reference TRBV7-6 and TRBJ1-3, reads GAGVSQSPRYKVTKRGQDVALRCDPISGHVSLYWYRQALGQGPEFLTYFNYEAQQDKSGLPNDRFSAERPEGSISTLTIQRTEQRDSAMYRCASSLYGSSGNTIYFGEGSWLTVV.

In DNA form, the CDR3 reads TGTGCCAGCAGCCGATATGACAGGGAGAATGATGGCTACACCTTC. Protein product: CASSRYDRENDGYTF. J is TRBJ1-2 and V is TRBV7-8, with 7 bases fitting TRBD1. The germline CDR1 and CDR2 sequences are SGHVS and FQNEAQ. The ends lost 5 bases at V and 6 bases at J; junction bases unmatched: 12. CDR3 length: 15 amino acids.